These T cell receptor beta chains were read from a single sample in a study of ipilimumab plus nivolumab after autologous stem cell transplantation. Measured with immunoSEQ multiplex PCR; TCRdb has only the in-frame clones, and not every one. In the table there are about 43,000 clones, more than 70% of which are singletons. Sequencing used PBMCs, obtained in a trial of ipilimumab plus nivolumab as post-transplant consolidation. The receptors shown here come from a male donor with multiple myeloma. Both conserved end residues are part of each CDR3. Each record gives: clone size, V gene, J gene, D gene, CDR3 DNA, CDR3 protein. A D gene is named only where the DNA matches it firmly. Only some rows state a clone size, as once, few, many or a class for expanded clones.

clone_size: NA
v_call: TRBV5-1
j_call: TRBJ2-5
d_call: TRBD1
cdr3_nt: TGCGCCAGCAGCTGGGGGGACAGGGAAGAGACCCAGTACTTC
cdr3_aa: CASSWGDREETQYF

clone_size: NA
v_call: TRBV4-1
j_call: TRBJ2-7
d_call: TRBD1
cdr3_nt: TGCGCCAGCAGTCGACCGGGACAGGGAACCTACGAGCAGTACTTC
cdr3_aa: CASSRPGQGTYEQYF

clone_size: NA
v_call: TRBV9
j_call: TRBJ2-5
d_call: TRBD2
cdr3_nt: TGTGCCAGCAGCTTTGTAGCGGGGGCTCCGGGTGAGACCCAGTACTTC
cdr3_aa: CASSFVAGAPGETQYF

clone_size: NA
v_call: TRBV7-9
j_call: TRBJ2-7
d_call: NA
cdr3_nt: TGTGCCAGCAGCTTGGAACGGATGTACGAGCAGTACTTC
cdr3_aa: CASSLERMYEQYF

clone_size: NA
v_call: TRBV5-6
j_call: TRBJ2-7
d_call: NA
cdr3_nt: TGTGCCAGCAGCTTGACGGGTTTGGGGGTTCTCGACGAGCAGTACTTC
cdr3_aa: CASSLTGLGVLDEQYF

clone_size: NA
v_call: TRBV7-3
j_call: TRBJ1-3
d_call: NA
cdr3_nt: TGTGCCAGCAGCCCCGGGACCGGGACCATATATTTT
cdr3_aa: CASSPGTGTIYF

clone_size: NA
v_call: TRBV2
j_call: TRBJ1-1
d_call: NA
cdr3_nt: TGTGCCAGCAGTGAAGAGGGTGGGGGCGTGAACACTGAAGCTTTCTTT
cdr3_aa: CASSEEGGGVNTEAFF

clone_size: NA
v_call: TRBV28
j_call: TRBJ2-1
d_call: NA
cdr3_nt: TGTGCCAGCAGTTTGAACTACAATGAGCAGTTCTTC
cdr3_aa: CASSLNYNEQFF

clone_size: few
v_call: TRBV18
j_call: TRBJ1-4
d_call: NA
cdr3_nt: TGTGCCAGCTCGCGACTGGGAACTAATGAAAAACTGTTTTTT
cdr3_aa: CASSRLGTNEKLFF

clone_size: NA
v_call: TRBV4-3
j_call: TRBJ1-2
d_call: NA
cdr3_nt: TGCGCCAGCAGCCAGGAGGACAGAACGTTTAACTATGGCTACACCTTC
cdr3_aa: CASSQEDRTFNYGYTF

clone_size: NA
v_call: TRBV10-3
j_call: TRBJ1-3
d_call: TRBD1
cdr3_nt: TGTGCCATCAGTGAGAGGACAGGCGTAACTGGAAACACCATATATTTT
cdr3_aa: CAISERTGVTGNTIYF

clone_size: NA
v_call: TRBV6-1
j_call: TRBJ2-2
d_call: NA
cdr3_nt: TGTGCCAGCAGGAGCCGGGACTTGAGCACCGGGGAGCTGTTTTTT
cdr3_aa: CASRSRDLSTGELFF

clone_size: NA
v_call: TRBV30
j_call: TRBJ2-5
d_call: NA
cdr3_nt: TGTGCCTCCCCGGGGTCAGGGACCCAGTACTTC
cdr3_aa: CASPGSGTQYF

clone_size: NA
v_call: TRBV7-8
j_call: TRBJ2-7
d_call: NA
cdr3_nt: TGTGCCAGCAGCCTGTATAGCGTAGCCTACGAGCAGTACTTC
cdr3_aa: CASSLYSVAYEQYF

clone_size: NA
v_call: TRBV4-1
j_call: TRBJ1-2
d_call: NA
cdr3_nt: TGCGCCAGCAGCCAACCCCGGGGTAATGTGAGAGGCTACACCTTC
cdr3_aa: CASSQPRGNVRGYTF

clone_size: NA
v_call: TRBV28
j_call: TRBJ1-4
d_call: TRBD1
cdr3_nt: TGTGCCAGCAGCACCCCCGGGACAGAGGATGAAAAACTGTTTTTT
cdr3_aa: CASSTPGTEDEKLFF

clone_size: NA
v_call: TRBV7-2
j_call: TRBJ2-2
d_call: TRBD2
cdr3_nt: TGTGCCAGCAGCCCGCGGGGGGGGGCCGGGGAGCTGTTTTTT
cdr3_aa: CASSPRGGAGELFF

clone_size: NA
v_call: TRBV7-3
j_call: TRBJ2-7
d_call: NA
cdr3_nt: TGTGCCAGCAGCTTAATTGCAGGGAGTATTCACGAGCAGTACTTC
cdr3_aa: CASSLIAGSIHEQYF

clone_size: NA
v_call: TRBV2
j_call: TRBJ2-7
d_call: NA
cdr3_nt: TGTGCCACCCGGAAGGACTCCTACGAGCAGTACTTC
cdr3_aa: CATRKDSYEQYF

clone_size: NA
v_call: TRBV7-3
j_call: TRBJ2-2
d_call: TRBD1
cdr3_nt: TGTGCCAGCAGCCCGACAGGGACCGGGGAGCTGTTTTTT
cdr3_aa: CASSPTGTGELFF

clone_size: NA
v_call: TRBV5-1
j_call: TRBJ2-6
d_call: TRBD2
cdr3_nt: TGCGCCAGCAGCGGCGAGGGACTAGCGCTCGGTGGGGCCAACGTCCTGACTTTC
cdr3_aa: CASSGEGLALGGANVLTF

clone_size: NA
v_call: TRBV6-1
j_call: TRBJ1-1
d_call: NA
cdr3_nt: TGTGCCAGCAGCGGAATCCGAAACACTGAAGCTTTCTTT
cdr3_aa: CASSGIRNTEAFF

clone_size: NA
v_call: TRBV18
j_call: TRBJ2-3
d_call: TRBD2
cdr3_nt: TGTGCCAGCTCACCACGTCTCGCGGGAGGGACAGATACGCAGTATTTT
cdr3_aa: CASSPRLAGGTDTQYF

clone_size: NA
v_call: TRBV5-1
j_call: TRBJ1-6
d_call: TRBD1
cdr3_nt: TGCGCCAGCAGCCCCGGACAGGGGGCTGCGATTACGGATAATTCACCCCTCCACTTT
cdr3_aa: CASSPGQGAAITDNSPLHF

clone_size: NA
v_call: TRBV18
j_call: TRBJ1-1
d_call: TRBD1
cdr3_nt: TGTGCCAGCTCCCCCGGGACAGGGGTCAGGAGCACTGAAGCTTTCTTT
cdr3_aa: CASSPGTGVRSTEAFF

clone_size: NA
v_call: TRBV13
j_call: TRBJ1-1
d_call: NA
cdr3_nt: TGTGCCAGCAGCTTAGCGGGCCCCACTGAAGCTTTCTTT
cdr3_aa: CASSLAGPTEAFF

clone_size: NA
v_call: TRBV27
j_call: TRBJ2-2
d_call: NA
cdr3_nt: TGTGCCAGCAGTTTATCGGGTATATCCGGGGAGCTGTTTTTT
cdr3_aa: CASSLSGISGELFF

clone_size: NA
v_call: TRBV5-4
j_call: TRBJ1-2
d_call: NA
cdr3_nt: TGTGCCAGCAGCTTGGCGGGGGAGAATGGCTACACCTTC
cdr3_aa: CASSLAGENGYTF

clone_size: NA
v_call: TRBV19
j_call: TRBJ2-2
d_call: NA
cdr3_nt: TGTGCCAGTAGGGGAGGTCCCCCCGGGGAGCTGTTTTTT
cdr3_aa: CASRGGPPGELFF

clone_size: NA
v_call: TRBV7-9
j_call: TRBJ1-5
d_call: NA
cdr3_nt: TGTGCCAGCAGCTTTCAGGGCAGAAATCAGCCCCAGCATTTT
cdr3_aa: CASSFQGRNQPQHF

clone_size: NA
v_call: TRBV5-6
j_call: TRBJ2-7
d_call: NA
cdr3_nt: TGTGCCAGCAGCTCCTCCGGGACAAGCTACGAGCAGTACTTC
cdr3_aa: CASSSSGTSYEQYF

clone_size: NA
v_call: TRBV28
j_call: TRBJ2-5
d_call: TRBD2
cdr3_nt: TGTGCCAGCAGTAAGGAGACTAGCGGTGGCCAAGAGACCCAGTACTTC
cdr3_aa: CASSKETSGGQETQYF

clone_size: NA
v_call: TRBV25-1
j_call: TRBJ2-1
d_call: TRBD2
cdr3_nt: TGTGCCAGCAGTCCAGGGGGGACTAGCTATGAGCAGTTCTTC
cdr3_aa: CASSPGGTSYEQFF

clone_size: NA
v_call: TRBV28
j_call: TRBJ2-3
d_call: NA
cdr3_nt: TGTGCCAGCAGTTTCCCCAGGGGTGAAAGCACAGATACGCAGTATTTT
cdr3_aa: CASSFPRGESTDTQYF

clone_size: NA
v_call: TRBV5-1
j_call: TRBJ1-2
d_call: TRBD1
cdr3_nt: TGCGCCAGCAGTCCAGGACAGGAATTTCCTGGCTACACCTTC
cdr3_aa: CASSPGQEFPGYTF

clone_size: NA
v_call: TRBV18
j_call: TRBJ2-3
d_call: NA
cdr3_nt: TGTGCCAGCTCACCGAGGGGTTCTAGCACAGATACGCAGTATTTT
cdr3_aa: CASSPRGSSTDTQYF

clone_size: NA
v_call: TRBV7-8
j_call: TRBJ1-5
d_call: NA
cdr3_nt: TGTGCCAGCAGCTTAGTGGAGGGCAATCAGCCCCAGCATTTT
cdr3_aa: CASSLVEGNQPQHF

clone_size: NA
v_call: TRBV11-2
j_call: TRBJ2-5
d_call: TRBD2
cdr3_nt: TGTGCCAGCAGCTCGTATAGCGGGAGGGCCCGAGTGGAGCAGTACTTC
cdr3_aa: CASSSYSGRARVEQYF

clone_size: NA
v_call: TRBV29-1
j_call: TRBJ2-2
d_call: TRBD2
cdr3_nt: TGCAGCGCCACGACTAGCGGGAGTGACACCGGGGAGCTGTTTTTT
cdr3_aa: CSATTSGSDTGELFF

clone_size: NA
v_call: TRBV6-6
j_call: TRBJ1-5
d_call: TRBD1
cdr3_nt: TGTGCCAGCAGTCCCACAGGGGGTAGCAATCAGCCCCAGCATTTT
cdr3_aa: CASSPTGGSNQPQHF